This TCR beta chain originates from a study of regulatory T cells in long-lasting Graves disease. Study-level information: Patients with new Graves' disease had used antithyroid drugs below 3 months.

Time point of the sample: newly diagnosed GD, antithyroid drugs for less than 3 months. PBMC-derived RNA was used for the TCR library. Peripheral blood, at approximately 10 milliliters, went into EDTA tubes. Germline CDR1 reads SGHRS; CDR2 reads YFSETQ. The V and J ends lost 4 bases and 4 bases, in that order; junction bases with no gene match: 14. This CDR3 contains 17 residues. Construction of TCR beta libraries relied on iRepertoire HTBI primers and on Arm-PCR targeting CDR3 regions. TCRdb independently ran MiXCR on the multiplex PCR reads; one entry per CDR3 protein. The sample consists of some 330,000 distinct CDR3 sequences, about 11% of them appearing once. This sample was also put to use in a study of T cells in Graves' hyperthyroidism and ophthalmopathy. That work states: Most expanded thyroid clonotypes above 0.001 also appeared in blood. Ophthalmopathy onset followed model prediction by a median around six months.

This clonotype was obtained from a woman younger than 35 with Graves disease. The chain links TRBV5-1 to TRBJ2-3; 8 nucleotides agree with TRBD2. The sample consisted of peripheral blood mononuclear cells (PBMCs), taken at new diagnosis, from a patient treated with antithyroid drugs. For the CDR3, the DNA is TGCGCCAGCAGCCTGGGTGGTATAGCGGGACTGGCAGATACGCAGTATTTT. Encoded protein: CASSLGGIAGLADTQYF.